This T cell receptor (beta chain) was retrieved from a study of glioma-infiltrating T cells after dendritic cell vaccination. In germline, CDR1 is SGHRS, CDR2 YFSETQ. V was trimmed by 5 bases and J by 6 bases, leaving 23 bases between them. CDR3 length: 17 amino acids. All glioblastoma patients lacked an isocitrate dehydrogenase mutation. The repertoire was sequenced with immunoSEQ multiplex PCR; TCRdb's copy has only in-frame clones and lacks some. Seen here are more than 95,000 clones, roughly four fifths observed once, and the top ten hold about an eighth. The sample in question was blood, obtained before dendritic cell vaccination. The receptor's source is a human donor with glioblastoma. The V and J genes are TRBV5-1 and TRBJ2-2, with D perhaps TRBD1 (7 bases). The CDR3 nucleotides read TGCGCCAGCAGTCTCTCCCCAGGGGGGTCGGTCCCCGGGGAGCTGTTTTTT. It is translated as CASSLSPGGSVPGELFF. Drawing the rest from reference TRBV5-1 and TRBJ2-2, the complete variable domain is KAGVTQTPRYLIKTRGQQVTLSCSPISGHRSVSWYQQTPGQGLQFLFEYFSETQRNKGNFPGRFSGRQFSNSRSEMNVSTLELGDSALYLCASSLSPGGSVPGELFFGEGSRLTVL.